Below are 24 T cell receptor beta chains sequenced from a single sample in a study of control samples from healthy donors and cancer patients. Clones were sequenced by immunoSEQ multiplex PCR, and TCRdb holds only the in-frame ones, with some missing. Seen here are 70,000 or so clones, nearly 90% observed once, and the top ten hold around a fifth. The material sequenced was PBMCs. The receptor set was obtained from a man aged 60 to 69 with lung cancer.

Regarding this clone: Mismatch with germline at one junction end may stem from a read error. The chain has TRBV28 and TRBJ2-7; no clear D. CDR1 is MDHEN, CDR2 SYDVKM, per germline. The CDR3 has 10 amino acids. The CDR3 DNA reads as TGTGCCAGCGGATACGGCACCGTATCCTTC. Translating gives CASGYGTVSF.

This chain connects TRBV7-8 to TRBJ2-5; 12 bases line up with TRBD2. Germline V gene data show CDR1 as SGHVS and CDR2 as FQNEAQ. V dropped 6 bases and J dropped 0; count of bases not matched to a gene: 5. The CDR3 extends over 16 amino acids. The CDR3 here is CASSLGLAGYQETQYF. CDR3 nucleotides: TGTGCCAGCAGTCTGGGACTAGCGGGTTACCAAGAGACCCAGTACTTC. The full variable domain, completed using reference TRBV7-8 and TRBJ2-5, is GAGVSQSPRYKVAKRGQDVALRCDPISGHVSLFWYQQALGQGPEFLTYFQNEAQLDKSGLPSDRFFAERPEGSVSTLKIQRTQQEDSAVYLCASSLGLAGYQETQYFGPGTRLLVL.

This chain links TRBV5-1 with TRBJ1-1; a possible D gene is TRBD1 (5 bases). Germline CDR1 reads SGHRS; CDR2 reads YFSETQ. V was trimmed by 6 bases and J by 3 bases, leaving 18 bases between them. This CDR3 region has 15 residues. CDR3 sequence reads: CASTLVGGGDTEAFF. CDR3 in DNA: TGCGCCAGCACCCTGGTTGGGGGAGGAGACACTGAAGCTTTCTTT.

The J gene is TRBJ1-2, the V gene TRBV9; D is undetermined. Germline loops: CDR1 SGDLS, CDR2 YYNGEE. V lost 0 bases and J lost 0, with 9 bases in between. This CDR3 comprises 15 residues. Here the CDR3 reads CASSVEFGANYGYTF. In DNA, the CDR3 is TGTGCCAGCAGCGTAGAGTTCGGGGCTAACTATGGCTACACCTTC.

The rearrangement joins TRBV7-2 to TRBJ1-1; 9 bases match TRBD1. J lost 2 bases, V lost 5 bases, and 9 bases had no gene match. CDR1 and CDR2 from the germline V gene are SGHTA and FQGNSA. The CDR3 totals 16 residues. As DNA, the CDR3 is TGTGCCAGCAGCGGCGGGGGGACAGGGATTAACACTGAAGCTTTCTTT. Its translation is CASSGGGTGINTEAFF.

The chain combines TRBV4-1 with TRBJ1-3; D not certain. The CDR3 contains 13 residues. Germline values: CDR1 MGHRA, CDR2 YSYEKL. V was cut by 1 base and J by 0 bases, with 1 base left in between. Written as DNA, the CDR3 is TGCGCCAGCAGCCAAGGCTCTGGAAACACCATATATTTT. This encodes CASSQGSGNTIYF.

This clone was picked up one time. CDR3 in amino acids: CASSEGLAVDTQYF. The CDR3 nucleotides read TGTGCCAGCAGTGAAGGACTAGCGGTCGATACGCAGTATTTT. The chain joins TRBV2 to TRBJ2-3; 9 nucleotides align to TRBD2. CDR1 and CDR2 (germline): SNHLY, FYNNEI. V shed 1 base, J shed 6 bases, and the junction held 2 bases outside the gene matches. The CDR3 runs to 14 residues.

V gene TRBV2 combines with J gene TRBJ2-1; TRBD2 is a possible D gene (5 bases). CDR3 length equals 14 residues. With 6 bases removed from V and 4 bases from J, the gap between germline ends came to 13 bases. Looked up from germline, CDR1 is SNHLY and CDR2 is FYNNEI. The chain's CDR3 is CASRPLRGYNEQFF. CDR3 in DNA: TGTGCCAGCAGACCCCTCCGGGGTTACAATGAGCAGTTCTTC.

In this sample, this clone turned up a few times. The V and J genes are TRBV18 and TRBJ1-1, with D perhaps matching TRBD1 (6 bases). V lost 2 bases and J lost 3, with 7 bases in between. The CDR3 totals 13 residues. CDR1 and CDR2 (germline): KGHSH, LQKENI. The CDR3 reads CASSPGQHTEAFF. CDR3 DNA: TGTGCCAGCTCACCAGGACAGCACACTGAAGCTTTCTTT.

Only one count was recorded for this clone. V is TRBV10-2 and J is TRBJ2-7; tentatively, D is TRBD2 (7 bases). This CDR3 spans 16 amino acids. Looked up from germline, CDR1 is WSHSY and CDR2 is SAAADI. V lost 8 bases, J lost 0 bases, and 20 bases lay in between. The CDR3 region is CASCGGAGRSSYEQYV. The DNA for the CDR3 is TGCGCCAGCTGTGGGGGGGCGGGGAGGAGCTCCTACGAGCAGTACGTC.

The CDR3 region has the DNA TGTGCCAGCAGTACCGAGCTGGGAACTGAAGCTTTCTTT. As protein: CASSTELGTEAFF. The chain uses TRBV2 and TRBJ1-1; unclear D gene. CDR1 and CDR2 from the germline V gene are SNHLY and FYNNEI. Trimming stripped 5 bases from V and 5 bases from J, with 12 bases between. CDR3 length: 13 amino acids.

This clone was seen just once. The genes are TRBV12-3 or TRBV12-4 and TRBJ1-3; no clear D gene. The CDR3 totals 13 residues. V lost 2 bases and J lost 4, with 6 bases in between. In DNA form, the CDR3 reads TGTGCCAGCAGTTTATTCCAGGGAAACACCATATATTTT. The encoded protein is CASSLFQGNTIYF.

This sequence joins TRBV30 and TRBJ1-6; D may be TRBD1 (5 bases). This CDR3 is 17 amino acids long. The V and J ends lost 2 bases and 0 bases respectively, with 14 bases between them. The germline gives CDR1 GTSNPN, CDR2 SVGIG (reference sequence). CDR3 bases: TGTGCCTGGAGTCCTCCCCGACAGAGCTCCTATAATTCACCCCTCCACTTT. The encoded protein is CAWSPPRQSSYNSPLHF.

CDR3 nucleotides: TGTGCCAGCAGCTTTTGGAGGGACACTGAAGCTTTCTTT. This encodes CASSFWRDTEAFF. The chain links TRBV7-3 to TRBJ1-1; unclear D gene. The CDR3 sequence is 13 residues long. Germline CDR1 is SGHTA and CDR2 is FQGTGA. Trimming cost V 3 bases and J 3 bases, with 8 bases left between them.

The CDR3 is CASSQIDRYNEQFF. The CDR3 nucleotides read TGTGCCAGCAGCCAAATTGACAGATACAATGAGCAGTTCTTC. The gene calls are TRBV3-1 (or the pseudogene TRBV3-2) and TRBJ2-1, with a possible D match to TRBD1 (5 bases). Germline V lookup: CDR1 LGHDT, CDR2 YNNKEL (reference sequence). Trimming removed 2 bases from V and 4 bases from J, with 9 bases in between. This CDR3 spans 14 amino acids.

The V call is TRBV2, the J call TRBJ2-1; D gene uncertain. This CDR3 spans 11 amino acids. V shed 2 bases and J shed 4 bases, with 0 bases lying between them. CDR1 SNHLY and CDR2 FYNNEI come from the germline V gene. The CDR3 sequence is CASSEYNEQFF. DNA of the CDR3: TGTGCCAGCAGTGAATACAATGAGCAGTTCTTC.

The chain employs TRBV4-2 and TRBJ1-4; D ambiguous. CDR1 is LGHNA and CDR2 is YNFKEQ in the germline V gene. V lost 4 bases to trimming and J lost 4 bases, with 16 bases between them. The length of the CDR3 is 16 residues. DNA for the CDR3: TGTGCCAGCAGCCCAAATCTGGCAGTAAATAATGAAAAACTGTTTTTT. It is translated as CASSPNLAVNNEKLFF.

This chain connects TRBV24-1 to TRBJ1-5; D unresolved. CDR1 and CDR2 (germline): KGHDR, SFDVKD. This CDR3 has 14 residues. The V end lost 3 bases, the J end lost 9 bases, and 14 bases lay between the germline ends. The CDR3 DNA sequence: TGTGCCACCAGTGATGGTACAAACCCCACGCCCCAGCATTTT. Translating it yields CATSDGTNPTPQHF.

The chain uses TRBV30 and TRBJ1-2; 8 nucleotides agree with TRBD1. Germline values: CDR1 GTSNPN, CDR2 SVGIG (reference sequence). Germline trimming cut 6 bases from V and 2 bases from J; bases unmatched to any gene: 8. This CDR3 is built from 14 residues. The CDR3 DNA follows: TGTGCCTGCCCCAGCGACAGGGGAAACTATGGCTACACCTTC. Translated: CACPSDRGNYGYTF.

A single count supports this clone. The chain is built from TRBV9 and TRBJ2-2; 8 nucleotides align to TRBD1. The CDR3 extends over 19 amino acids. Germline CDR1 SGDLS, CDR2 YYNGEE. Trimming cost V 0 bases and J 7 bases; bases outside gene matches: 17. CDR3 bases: TGTGCCAGCAGCGTAGCCGGGACAGGAACCCTCAGATCCGGCGGGGAGCTGTTTTTT. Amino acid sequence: CASSVAGTGTLRSGGELFF.

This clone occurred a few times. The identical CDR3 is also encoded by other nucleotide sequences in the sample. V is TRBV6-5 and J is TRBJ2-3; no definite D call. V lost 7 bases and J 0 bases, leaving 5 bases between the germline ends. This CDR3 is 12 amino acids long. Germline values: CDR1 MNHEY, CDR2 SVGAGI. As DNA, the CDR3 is TGTGCCAGCACTAGGAGCACAGATACGCAGTATTTT. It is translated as CASTRSTDTQYF.

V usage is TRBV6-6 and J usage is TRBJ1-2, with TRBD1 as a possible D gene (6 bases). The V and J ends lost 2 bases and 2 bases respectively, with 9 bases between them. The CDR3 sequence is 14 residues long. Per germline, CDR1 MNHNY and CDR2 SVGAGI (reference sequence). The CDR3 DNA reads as TGTGCCAGCAGTTACAATACAGGGAACTATGGCTACACCTTC. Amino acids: CASSYNTGNYGYTF.

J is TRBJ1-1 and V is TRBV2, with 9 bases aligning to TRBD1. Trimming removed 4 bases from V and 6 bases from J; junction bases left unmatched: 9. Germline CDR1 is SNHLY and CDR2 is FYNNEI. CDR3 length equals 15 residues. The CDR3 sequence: CASSAQGADFAEAFF. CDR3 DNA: TGTGCCAGCAGTGCACAGGGGGCAGATTTTGCTGAAGCTTTCTTT.

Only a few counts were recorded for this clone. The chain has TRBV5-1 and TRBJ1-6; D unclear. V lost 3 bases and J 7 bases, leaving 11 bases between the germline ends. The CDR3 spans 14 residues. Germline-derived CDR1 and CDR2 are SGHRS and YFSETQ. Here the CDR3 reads CASSSPELNSPLHF. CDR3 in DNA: TGCGCCAGCAGCTCTCCAGAATTAAATTCACCCCTCCACTTT. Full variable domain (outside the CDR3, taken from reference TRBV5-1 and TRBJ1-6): KAGVTQTPRYLIKTRGQQVTLSCSPISGHRSVSWYQQTPGQGLQFLFEYFSETQRNKGNFPGRFSGRQFSNSRSEMNVSTLELGDSALYLCASSSPELNSPLHFGNGTRLTVT.